The 18 T cell receptor beta chains presented below share a single source sample, sequenced in a study of cytomegalovirus exposure and HLA in healthy donors. PCR employed 60 Vbeta and 13 Jbeta primers. The data were produced by immunoSEQ multiplex PCR, yet TCRdb's version contains in-frame clones alone and is incomplete. The sample lists 130,000 to 150,000 clones, around 77% occurring once. The sequenced sample consisted of PBMCs. Receptors were obtained from a woman aged 50 to 65 in good health and CMV-seronegative.

The chain joins TRBV18 to TRBJ1-1, with D possibly being TRBD1 (6 bases). The CDR3 consists of 16 residues. Germline V gene data show CDR1 as KGHSH and CDR2 as LQKENI. V was trimmed by 0 bases and J by 0 bases, leaving 11 bases between them. This CDR3 is CASSPPDRQLNTEAFF. The CDR3 nucleotides read TGTGCCAGCTCACCACCAGACAGGCAATTGAACACTGAAGCTTTCTTT.

This clone has a handful of counts. The genes are TRBV5-4 and TRBJ2-2, with 7 nucleotides matching TRBD1. The J segment lost 2 bases and the V segment lost 5 bases, leaving 6 bases of the junction unmatched. Germline V CDR1 and CDR2: SGHNT, YYREEE (reference sequence). This CDR3 comprises 15 residues. The CDR3, as DNA: TGTGCCAGCAGACCGACAGGGTCTAACACCGGGGAGCTGTTTTTT. It specifies CASRPTGSNTGELFF.

V is TRBV6-5 and J is TRBJ1-2; perhaps TRBD1 as D (6 bases). Germline V gene sequence: CDR1 MNHEY, CDR2 SVGAGI. V was cut by 5 bases and J by 6 bases, with 19 bases left in between. The CDR3 is made up of 15 amino acids. CDR3 nucleotide sequence: TGTGCCAGCAGTCTAGAATTAGGGACAATGGATGGCTACACCTTC. It specifies CASSLELGTMDGYTF.

The gene calls are TRBV27 and TRBJ1-1; 9 bases fit TRBD1. In germline, CDR1 is MNHEY, CDR2 SMNVEV (reference sequence). This CDR3 is 13 amino acids long. J lost 10 bases, V lost 1 base, and 4 bases had no gene match. Here the CDR3 DNA reads TGTGCCAGCAGTTTATGGACAGGGGACAGAGCTTTCTTT. Translated, it gives CASSLWTGDRAFF.

The chain links TRBV7-2 to TRBJ2-3; 12 nucleotides line up with TRBD2. CDR1 SGHTA and CDR2 FQGNSA come from the germline V gene. J lost 4 bases, V lost 5 bases, and 4 bases had no gene match. The length of the CDR3 is 15 residues. CDR3 amino acids: CASSPLAGGPDTQYF. Here the CDR3 DNA reads TGTGCCAGCAGCCCCCTAGCGGGGGGGCCAGATACGCAGTATTTT.

The chain carries TRBV5-1 and TRBJ1-2; 7 bases line up with TRBD1. Germline V gene sequence: CDR1 SGHRS, CDR2 YFSETQ. V lost 4 bases, J lost 4 bases, and 10 bases stayed unmatched. This CDR3 has 15 residues. CDR3 sequence: CASSPYRDSPYGYTF. In nucleotides, the CDR3 is TGCGCCAGCAGCCCGTACCGGGACAGCCCCTATGGCTACACCTTC.

Turning to this clone: This sample also contains other DNA sequences that code for the same CDR3. This chain links TRBV7-2 with TRBJ1-1; TRBD1 matches 8 bases. Per germline, CDR1 SGHTA and CDR2 FQGNSA. V shed 1 base, J shed 2 bases, and the junction held 3 bases outside the gene matches. The CDR3 consists of 15 residues. This CDR3 is CASSLGDRRNTEAFF. In DNA form, the CDR3 reads TGTGCCAGCAGCTTAGGGGACAGGAGAAACACTGAAGCTTTCTTT.

This clone has just a few counts. This rearrangement joins TRBV4-3 to TRBJ1-2, with D maybe TRBD1 (6 bases). Trimming pared 1 base from V and 0 bases from J, leaving 18 bases between. Germline CDR1 and CDR2: LGHNA and YSLEER. The CDR3 has 18 amino acids. CDR3 DNA sequence: TGCGCCAGCAGCCAAGGTGACCAGGGGTGGCGGTCTAACTATGGCTACACCTTC. This encodes CASSQGDQGWRSNYGYTF.

V and J are TRBV9 and TRBJ2-3; no clear D gene. From germline, CDR1 is SGDLS and CDR2 YYNGEE. Trimming pared 0 bases from V and 0 bases from J, leaving 11 bases between. CDR3 length: 16 amino acids. DNA for the CDR3: TGTGCCAGCAGCGTAGGGGCCAGCCAAAGCACAGATACGCAGTATTTT. It is translated as CASSVGASQSTDTQYF.

The chain is built from TRBV23-1 and TRBJ2-5; D possibly corresponds to TRBD1 (6 bases). The end of the DNA aligns better with TRBJ2-7, so the J call may be wrong. TRBV23-1 is designated an ORF whose function remains uncertain. The CDR3 runs 13 residues. CDR3 region: CASNRDRTYEQYF. For the CDR3, the DNA is TGCGCCAGCAACCGCGACAGGACCTACGAGCAGTACTTC.

This clone was detected only once. Here the CDR3 reads CASSEKSGQEVSSYTF. CDR3 sequence (DNA): TGTGCCAGCAGCGAAAAATCCGGACAGGAGGTTTCTTCCTACACCTTC. The chain joins TRBV4-2 to TRBJ1-2, with 7 nucleotides matching TRBD1. V was clipped by 5 bases and J by 10 bases; unmatched bases: 19. This CDR3 contains 16 residues. CDR1 is LGHNA, CDR2 YNFKEQ, per germline.

The chain couples TRBV27 to TRBJ1-2; no reliable D call. The CDR3 is 13 amino acids. V was clipped by 10 bases and J by 1 base, with 13 bases between them. The germline V gene encodes CDR1 MNHEY and CDR2 SMNVEV (reference sequence). In DNA form, the CDR3 reads TGTGCCACCAAGGACTGGAATAACTATGGCTACACCTTC. Protein product: CATKDWNNYGYTF.

The chain has TRBV5-1 and TRBJ1-5, with D unclear. The CDR3 has 16 residues. V shed 0 bases and J shed 0 bases, with 10 bases lying between them. The germline gives CDR1 SGHRS, CDR2 YFSETQ. The DNA for the CDR3 is TGCGCCAGCAGCTTGGCCGCGGGCTATAGCAATCAGCCCCAGCATTTT. Protein: CASSLAAGYSNQPQHF. Full variable domain (rest looked up from reference TRBV5-1 and TRBJ1-5): KAGVTQTPRYLIKTRGQQVTLSCSPISGHRSVSWYQQTPGQGLQFLFEYFSETQRNKGNFPGRFSGRQFSNSRSEMNVSTLELGDSALYLCASSLAAGYSNQPQHFGDGTRLSIL.

The V gene is TRBV14, the J gene TRBJ1-1, with 8 bases aligning to TRBD1. The junction had 10 bases not matched to a gene; V was cut back by 5 bases and J by 11 bases. The CDR3 is 13 amino acids. CDR1 SGHDN and CDR2 FVKESK come from the germline V gene. This CDR3 is CASSSTTGADAFF. As DNA, the CDR3 is TGTGCCAGCAGCTCGACGACAGGGGCAGATGCTTTCTTT.

The chain joins TRBV14 to TRBJ1-1, with D unclear. In germline, CDR1 is SGHDN, CDR2 FVKESK. This CDR3 has 15 amino acids. V shed 0 bases and J shed 5 bases, with 13 bases lying between them. Here the CDR3 reads CASSQDPGIATEAFF. The CDR3 bases are TGTGCCAGCAGCCAAGATCCGGGAATAGCTACTGAAGCTTTCTTT.

This clone was seen a few times. The same CDR3 also results from other DNA sequences found in this sample. The chain recombines TRBV4-3 with TRBJ1-4; a possible D gene is TRBD1 (5 bases). The V gene lost 0 bases and the J gene lost 8 bases, with 10 bases spanning the gap. The length of the CDR3 is 14 residues. Germline lookup yields CDR1 LGHNA and CDR2 YSLEER. DNA of the CDR3: TGCGCCAGCAGCCAAGATCAGGGTTCAGAAAAACTGTTTTTT. As protein: CASSQDQGSEKLFF.

The chain uses TRBV4-3 and TRBJ2-1; possible D gene TRBD1, 5 bases. The V and J ends lost 0 bases and 0 bases respectively, with 9 bases between them. CDR3 size: 16 residues. The germline V gene has CDR1 LGHNA and CDR2 YSLEER. CDR3 protein: CASSQDKGYSYNEQFF. CDR3 sequence (DNA): TGCGCCAGCAGCCAAGATAAGGGGTACTCCTACAATGAGCAGTTCTTC.

The V gene is TRBV4-2, the J gene TRBJ2-5, with a possible D match to TRBD1 (6 bases). The end of the DNA is better explained by TRBJ2-7, so the J call may be wrong. The CDR3 has 13 residues. CDR1 LGHNA and CDR2 YNFKEQ come from the germline V gene. The CDR3 sequence is CASSQTGSYEQYF. The CDR3 region has the DNA TGTGCCAGCAGCCAGACAGGTTCCTACGAGCAGTACTTC.